The T cell receptor beta chain under discussion was sequenced for a study of blood T cell repertoires in COVID-19. The table came from immunoSEQ multiplex PCR; TCRdb's copy has only in-frame clones and leaves some out. The sample yields approximately 280,000 clones, roughly 91% seen once. With V trimmed by 5 bases and J by 5 bases, 9 bases remained unmatched. CDR3 length: 15 amino acids. Germline CDR1 is SGHTA and CDR2 is FQGTGA. The sample consisted of PBMCs or T cells enriched from blood (not recorded which). This chain links TRBV7-3 with TRBJ1-1; TRBD1 matches at 9 bases. This TCR was sampled from a woman aged 55-69 years who had recovered from COVID-19. The CDR3: CASSTKTGGWTEAFF. In DNA, the CDR3 is TGTGCCAGCAGCACGAAAACAGGGGGCTGGACTGAAGCTTTCTTT.